This T cell receptor beta chain was profiled in a study of cytotoxic CD8 clonotypes in ibrutinib-treated CLL. For the study at large: It was after a median approximately twelve months of treatment, range 6 to 36, that response samples were taken.

Worth noting for this clone: What it recognizes is unknown.

Investigators sought sequencing depths of between 1 in 200,000 and 1 in 1 million T cells. Repertoires were generated with immunoSEQ multiplex PCR, while TCRdb's copy carries only in-frame clones and drops some. The top ten hold less than 30% of the sample, which has about 50,000 clones, roughly three fifths seen once. Notes on the study in general: Patients showed higher baseline clonality than age-matched healthy donors, and it tracked circulating CD8+ T-cell counts. Contraction or stability on treatment was seen for public clonotypes, which were uncommon.

The receptor's source is a human donor with chronic lymphocytic leukemia. Sequencing was performed on PBMCs, taken after 24 months of ibrutinib treatment.

The CDR3 bases are TGTGCCAGCAGCCTGAGGATCTTTACCCTTTACAACGAGCAGTACTTC. This encodes CASSLRIFTLYNEQYF. This sequence joins TRBV5-6 and TRBJ2-7, with D hard to call. CDR3 length: 16 residues. Trimming stripped 4 bases from V and 5 bases from J, with 22 bases between. CDR1 SGHDT and CDR2 YYEEEE come from the germline V gene.